This TCR beta chain originates from a study of shared clonotypes between healthy human individuals. Using immunoSEQ multiplex PCR, the repertoire was profiled, and TCRdb retains in-frame clones only, with some absent. The sample has about 380,000 clones; 96% are singletons. The CDR3 loop spans 10 amino acids. The V and J ends lost 4 bases and 6 bases respectively, with 5 bases between them. The germline V gene has CDR1 DFQATT and CDR2 SNEGSKA (reference sequence). The chain combines TRBV20-1 with TRBJ2-3; D call uncertain. The sequence came from a man aged 30 to 45 in good health. Sequenced input: memory CD8+ T cells sorted from blood. Described subset: CD45RO+ cells pooled with CCR7-negative TemRA cells. The DNA of the CDR3 is TGCAGTGCTAAAGCGGATACGCAGTATTTT. This sequence encodes CSAKADTQYF.